Below, 2 T cell receptor beta chains from the same sample are listed, as sequenced in a study of blood T cell repertoires in COVID-19. Sequenced by immunoSEQ multiplex PCR; TCRdb stores in-frame clones only, minus some. This table holds about 220,000 clones, under 90% found once. The sample comprised PBMCs or T cells enriched from blood (not recorded which). These receptors originate from a woman aged 55 to 70 who had recovered from COVID-19.

This rearrangement joins TRBV3-1 (or the pseudogene TRBV3-2) to TRBJ2-5; unclear D gene. V lost 4 bases and J 5 bases, leaving 17 bases between the germline ends. This CDR3 is 15 amino acids long. The germline V gene has CDR1 LGHDT and CDR2 YNNKEL (reference sequence). The CDR3: CASSRSSSGRETQYF. The CDR3 DNA reads as TGTGCCAGCAGCCGTTCCTCCTCGGGTCGGGAGACCCAGTACTTC.

The V gene is TRBV2, the J gene TRBJ2-5; TRBD2 is a possible D gene (5 bases). Trimming removed 8 bases at V and 4 bases at J, with 17 bases between. The CDR3 extends over 14 amino acids. CDR1 and CDR2 (germline): SNHLY, FYNNEI. The CDR3, as DNA: TGTGCCAGCGCCCTCGGAAGGGAGCGAGAGACCCAGTACTTC. Its translation is CASALGRERETQYF.